Below are 21 T cell receptor beta chains sequenced from a single sample in a study of beta chain features in type 1 diabetes. Expressed TCRB transcripts got sequenced, as all isolated RNA was reverse transcribed. Measured with immunoSEQ multiplex PCR; TCRdb has only the in-frame clones, and not every one. In the table there are 200,000 to 250,000 clones, over 7.5% of which are singletons. What was sequenced was naive CD4+ T cells from blood. The receptors were sampled from a young woman in good health.

The rearrangement uses TRBV6-5 and TRBJ2-2; possibly TRBD2 for D (5 bases). CDR1 is MNHEY, CDR2 SVGAGI, per germline. The CDR3 is 13 amino acids. Between the trimmed V and J ends, which lost 11 bases and 3 bases, there was a span of 13 bases. The CDR3 coding sequence is TGTGCCTCACGTCGGGGTGACACCGGGGAGCTGTTTTTT. Translating it yields CASRRGDTGELFF.

V and J are TRBV30 and TRBJ2-5, with a possible D match to TRBD2 (6 bases). Germline lookup yields CDR1 GTSNPN and CDR2 SVGIG (reference sequence). The CDR3 has 14 amino acids. Trimming removed 0 bases from V and 6 bases from J, with 14 bases in between. CDR3 bases: TGTGCCTGGAGTGTTTTAGCGGCCCGGAAGACCCAGTACTTC. Amino acids: CAWSVLAARKTQYF. The entire variable domain, with the rest obtained from reference TRBV30 and TRBJ2-5, is as follows: SQTIHQWPATLVQPVGSPLSLECTVEGTSNPNLYWYRQAAGRGLQLLFYSVGIGQISSEVPQNLSASRPQDRQFILSSKKLLLSDSGFYLCAWSVLAARKTQYFGPGTRLLVL.

This clone has at least ten counts. The CDR3 loop reads CASSGESEAFF. The DNA for the CDR3 is TGTGCCAGCAGCGGAGAGTCTGAAGCTTTCTTT. The genes are TRBV7-9 and TRBJ1-1; unclear D gene. With 5 bases removed from V and 6 bases from J, the gap between germline ends came to 7 bases. This CDR3 comprises 11 residues. Germline loops: CDR1 SEHNR, CDR2 FQNEAQ (reference sequence).

This clone has only a few counts. The chain employs TRBV20-1 and TRBJ2-1; D unresolved. The CDR3 extends over 10 amino acids. V was trimmed by 6 bases and J by 7 bases, leaving 7 bases between them. The germline CDR1 and CDR2 sequences are DFQATT and SNEGSKA (reference sequence). In DNA, the CDR3 is TGCAGTGCCCGGTGGAATGAGCAGTTCTTC. Its translation is CSARWNEQFF.

Only a few counts were recorded for this clone. The identical CDR3 is also encoded by other nucleotide sequences in the sample. The chain is built from TRBV4-1 and TRBJ2-3; weak D call: TRBD1 (6 bases). Per the germline V gene, CDR1 is MGHRA and CDR2 is YSYEKL. V lost 1 base to trimming and J lost 3 bases, with 8 bases between them. This CDR3 contains 14 residues. CDR3 protein: CASSQGTVTDTQYF. The CDR3 DNA sequence: TGCGCCAGCAGCCAAGGGACAGTTACAGATACGCAGTATTTT.

The rearrangement joins TRBV2 to TRBJ1-2, with 10 nucleotides matching TRBD1. The CDR3 is 15 residues long. Per the germline V gene, CDR1 is SNHLY and CDR2 is FYNNEI. Unmatched junction bases numbered 12, after V lost 6 bases and J lost 8 bases. The CDR3 bases are TGTGCCAGCAGCCTTAACCCGGGACAGGGGCGCGGCTACACCTTC. Residues: CASSLNPGQGRGYTF.

This clone has a handful of counts. The chain couples TRBV5-1 to TRBJ1-1; D unclear. Germline CDR1 SGHRS, CDR2 YFSETQ. This CDR3 is built from 15 residues. V was shortened by 0 bases and J by 2 bases, with 11 bases between the two germline ends. CDR3 region: CASSLDVPGNTEAFF. CDR3 DNA: TGCGCCAGCAGCTTGGATGTTCCAGGCAACACTGAAGCTTTCTTT. Drawing the rest from reference TRBV5-1 and TRBJ1-1, the complete variable domain is KAGVTQTPRYLIKTRGQQVTLSCSPISGHRSVSWYQQTPGQGLQFLFEYFSETQRNKGNFPGRFSGRQFSNSRSEMNVSTLELGDSALYLCASSLDVPGNTEAFFGQGTRLTVV.

Only a few counts were recorded for this clone. The same CDR3 arises from other DNA sequences in this sample as well. The gene calls are TRBV7-2 and TRBJ2-1; perhaps TRBD2 as D (5 bases). V lost 1 base to trimming and J lost 1 base, with 8 bases between them. Germline-derived CDR1 and CDR2 are SGHTA and FQGNSA. CDR3 length: 15 amino acids. The DNA for the CDR3 is TGTGCCAGCAGCTTAGGTCGGGGTTCCTACAATGAGCAGTTCTTC. Protein: CASSLGRGSYNEQFF.

This clone was recorded a few times. The chain is built from TRBV30 and TRBJ1-4; 7 nucleotides line up with TRBD1. Germline V gives CDR1 GTSNPN, CDR2 SVGIG (reference sequence). The CDR3 is 15 amino acids. The V gene end was trimmed by 2 bases and the J gene end by 7 bases; junction bases not matched to a gene: 10. The CDR3 here is CAWSSLGTVGEKLFF. CDR3 nucleotides: TGTGCCTGGAGTTCCCTGGGGACAGTTGGTGAAAAACTGTTTTTT.

This clone was counted a few times. The rearrangement joins TRBV20-1 to TRBJ1-2; D is unclear. This CDR3 has 11 amino acids. Germline V lookup: CDR1 DFQATT, CDR2 SNEGSKA (reference sequence). V lost 6 bases and J lost 7, with 12 bases in between. CDR3 sequence reads: CSARENPGYTF. The CDR3, as DNA: TGCAGTGCCCGAGAAAACCCTGGCTACACCTTC.

This clone was seen at least ten times. Here the CDR3 reads CASSRNYNEQFF. The CDR3 DNA reads TGTGCCAGCAGTCGTAACTACAATGAGCAGTTCTTC. V usage is TRBV27 and J usage is TRBJ2-1; no definite D call. The CDR3 contains 12 residues. V was trimmed by 5 bases and J by 3 bases, leaving 5 bases between them. Germline-derived CDR1 and CDR2 are MNHEY and SMNVEV (reference sequence).

The chain links TRBV11-2 to TRBJ2-1; 9 nucleotides align to TRBD1. V was pared by 5 bases and J by 7 bases, with 9 bases of the junction left unmatched. This CDR3 comprises 15 residues. Germline CDR1 and CDR2: SGHAT and FQNNGV. CDR3 sequence reads: CASSPPGTGRNEQFF. In DNA form, the CDR3 reads TGTGCCAGCAGCCCACCCGGGACAGGGCGGAATGAGCAGTTCTTC. Together with reference TRBV11-2 and TRBJ2-1, the CDR3 gives the full variable domain: EAGVAQSPRYKIIEKRQSVAFWCNPISGHATLYWYQQILGQGPKLLIQFQNNGVVDDSQLPKDRFSAERLKGVDSTLKIQPAKLEDSAVYLCASSPPGTGRNEQFFGPGTRLTVL.

The J gene is TRBJ2-5, the V gene TRBV30; possibly TRBD2 for D (5 bases). The germline V and J ends were trimmed by 2 bases and 5 bases, with 12 bases remaining between them. The CDR3 runs to 13 residues. Germline loops: CDR1 GTSNPN, CDR2 SVGIG (reference sequence). The CDR3 DNA sequence: TGTGCCTGGAGTCCGACGGGGTGGGAGACCCAGTACTTC. This codes for CAWSPTGWETQYF.

The rearrangement links TRBV28 to TRBJ2-7; perhaps TRBD1 as D (6 bases). V lost 6 bases to trimming and J lost 4 bases, with 13 bases between them. This CDR3 region has 13 residues. Germline loops: CDR1 MDHEN, CDR2 SYDVKM. CDR3 sequence reads: CASRTTGIYEQYF. As DNA, the CDR3 is TGTGCCAGCAGAACAACAGGGATATACGAGCAGTACTTC.

The chain has TRBV27 and TRBJ1-2; no reliable D call. Deletions cut 3 bases from V and 3 bases from J, with 8 bases between. The germline V gene encodes CDR1 MNHEY and CDR2 SMNVEV (reference sequence). The CDR3 covers 13 residues. CDR3 DNA: TGTGCCAGCAGTTTCACTCCCGACTATGGCTACACCTTC. Translated, it gives CASSFTPDYGYTF.

This clone was detected only a few times. The chain couples TRBV11-3 to TRBJ2-2; D is perhaps TRBD1 (6 bases). This CDR3 spans 17 amino acids. V lost 0 bases to trimming and J lost 0 bases, with 11 bases between them. Germline V gene lookup returns CDR1 SGHNT and CDR2 YENEEA. In DNA, the CDR3 is TGTGCCAGCAGCTTAGAGTCAGGGGTTTCGAACACCGGGGAGCTGTTTTTT. Its translation: CASSLESGVSNTGELFF.

This clone occurred a few times. The V call is TRBV7-9, the J call TRBJ1-3; D possibly corresponds to TRBD1 (5 bases). Germline lookup yields CDR1 SEHNR and CDR2 FQNEAQ (reference sequence). This CDR3 contains 17 residues. Trimming took 3 bases from V and 0 from J, leaving 15 bases between them. The DNA for the CDR3 is TGTGCCAGCAGCTTTTCGTTAGCAGGGTTCTCTGGAAACACCATATATTTT. Encoded protein: CASSFSLAGFSGNTIYF.

This clone was seen a few times. The genes are TRBV6-1 and TRBJ1-5, with a tentative D call TRBD1 (6 bases). The CDR3 is made up of 13 amino acids. Germline-derived CDR1 and CDR2 are MNHNS and SASEGT. Trimming took off 10 bases at V and 5 bases at J, with 15 bases between the two ends. The CDR3 DNA sequence: TGTGCCACCCGGACAGTTAGGGATCAGCCCCAGCATTTT. It translates to CATRTVRDQPQHF.

This clone has at least ten counts. The chain employs TRBV23-1 and TRBJ2-2; 13 bases match TRBD2. TRBV23-1 is reported as an ORF; its role is uncertain. The CDR3 totals 18 residues. V gave up 4 bases and J gave up 6 bases; unmatched junction bases: 11. CDR3 bases: TGCGCCAGCAGTCCATTGACTAGCGGGGGGTGTAGTTCCGGGGAGCTGTTTTTT. It codes for CASSPLTSGGCSSGELFF.

CDR3 in DNA: TGTGCCAGCAGTCCCCGACAGTACACAGATACGCAGTATTTT. Its protein product is CASSPRQYTDTQYF. The chain couples TRBV28 to TRBJ2-3; D is possibly TRBD1 (5 bases). The CDR3 sequence is 14 residues long. Per germline, CDR1 MDHEN and CDR2 SYDVKM. V was clipped by 5 bases and J by 2 bases, with 11 bases between them.

The chain uses TRBV5-1 and TRBJ1-2; 7 nucleotides align to TRBD1. The CDR3 is 12 amino acids. V shed 4 bases and J 8 bases; nucleotides not matched to a gene: 5. From germline, CDR1 is SGHRS and CDR2 YFSETQ. CDR3 region: CASSHDRDGYTF. In nucleotides, the CDR3 is TGCGCCAGCAGCCATGACAGGGACGGCTACACCTTC. Full variable domain (remainder filled in from reference TRBV5-1 and TRBJ1-2): KAGVTQTPRYLIKTRGQQVTLSCSPISGHRSVSWYQQTPGQGLQFLFEYFSETQRNKGNFPGRFSGRQFSNSRSEMNVSTLELGDSALYLCASSHDRDGYTFGSGTRLTVV.